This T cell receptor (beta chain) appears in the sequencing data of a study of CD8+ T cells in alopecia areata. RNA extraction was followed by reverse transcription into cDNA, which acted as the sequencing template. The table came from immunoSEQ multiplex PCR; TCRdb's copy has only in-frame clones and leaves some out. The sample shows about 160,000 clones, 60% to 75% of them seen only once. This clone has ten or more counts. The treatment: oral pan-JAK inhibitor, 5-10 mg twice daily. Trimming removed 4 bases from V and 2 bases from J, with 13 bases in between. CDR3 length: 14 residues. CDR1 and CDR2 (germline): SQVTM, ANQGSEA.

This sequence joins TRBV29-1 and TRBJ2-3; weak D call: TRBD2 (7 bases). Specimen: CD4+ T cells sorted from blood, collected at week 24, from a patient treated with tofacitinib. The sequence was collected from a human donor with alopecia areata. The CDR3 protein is CSVGRGGLTDTQYF. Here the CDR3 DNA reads TGCAGCGTTGGCAGGGGAGGGCTCACAGATACGCAGTATTTT.